This T cell receptor beta chain appears in the sequencing data of a study of blood T cell repertoires in COVID-19. During active infection, Seattle patients enrolled and were then monitored through disease. This clone has just one count. Sequenced by immunoSEQ multiplex PCR; TCRdb stores in-frame clones only, minus some. This sample has tens of thousands of clones, with about 89% found just once. The CDR3 covers 16 residues. The germline V gene has CDR1 MNHNY and CDR2 SVGAGI (reference sequence). V lost 4 bases and J lost 2; bases outside the gene matches: 4. This TCR was recovered from a man in his fifties or sixties with COVID-19, enrolled during active disease. V gene TRBV6-6 combines with J gene TRBJ2-1; TRBD2 matches 11 bases. What was sequenced was peripheral blood. Here the CDR3 reads CASSFGLAGAYNEQFF. The CDR3, as DNA: TGTGCCAGCAGTTTCGGACTAGCGGGTGCCTACAATGAGCAGTTCTTC.